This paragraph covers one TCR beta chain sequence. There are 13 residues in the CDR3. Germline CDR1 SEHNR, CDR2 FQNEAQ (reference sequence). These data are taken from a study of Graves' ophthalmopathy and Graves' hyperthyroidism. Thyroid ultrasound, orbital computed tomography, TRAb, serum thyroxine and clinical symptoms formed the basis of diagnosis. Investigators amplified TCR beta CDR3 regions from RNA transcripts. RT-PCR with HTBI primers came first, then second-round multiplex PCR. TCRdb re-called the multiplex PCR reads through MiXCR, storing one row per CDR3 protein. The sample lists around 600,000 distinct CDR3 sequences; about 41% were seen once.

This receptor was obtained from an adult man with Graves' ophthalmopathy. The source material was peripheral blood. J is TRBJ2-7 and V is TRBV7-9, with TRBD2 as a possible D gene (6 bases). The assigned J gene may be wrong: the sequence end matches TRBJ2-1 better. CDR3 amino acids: CASSWSSEGEQFF. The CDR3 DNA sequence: TGTGCCAGCAGCTGGTCTAGCGAGGGTGAGCAGTTCTTC.